The clone carrying this T cell receptor (beta chain) has only a few counts. The sequenced target, TCR beta, came from blood CD8+ and CD4+ T cells. Treatment-naive patients with stable or active relapsing-remitting disease were the multiple sclerosis controls. Through negative isolation, CD4+ and CD8+ T cells were obtained, while TEMRA cells were enriched using FACS. This entry comes from a study of CD8 T cells in Susac syndrome. Reverse transcription of about 0.45 to 1 ug RNA was carried out with random hexamers. An immunoSEQ multiplex PCR generated amplified TCR beta CDR3 products spanning 54 Vbeta and 13 Jbeta. TCRdb called the immunoSEQ multiplex PCR reads again in MiXCR, with one record for every CDR3 protein. The sample shows hundreds of thousands of distinct CDR3 sequences, 75% to 90% of them seen only once. The sequenced material came from CD8+ T cells from PBMCs. This TCR derives from a human donor with multiple sclerosis.

The CDR3 sequence: CASSWEGTNEKLFF. CDR3 bases: TGTGCCAGCAGCTGGGAGGGAACTAATGAAAAACTGTTTTTT. The chain couples TRBV5-4 to TRBJ1-4; D is uncertain. The CDR3 is made up of 14 amino acids. CDR1 is SGHNT, CDR2 YYREEE, per germline (reference sequence). The germline V and J ends were trimmed by 3 bases and 1 base, with 7 bases remaining between them. The whole variable domain, filled in from reference TRBV5-4 and TRBJ1-4, reads ETGVTQSPTHLIKTRGQQVTLRCSSQSGHNTVSWYQQALGQGPQFIFQYYREEENGRGNFPPRFSGLQFPNYSSELNVNALELDDSALYLCASSWEGTNEKLFFGSGTQLSVL.